This T cell receptor (beta chain) was identified during a study of blood T cell repertoires in COVID-19. Sequencing was performed with immunoSEQ multiplex PCR; in TCRdb, only in-frame clones are kept and a portion is missing. The data contain 200,000 to 300,000 clones, roughly 81% of them singletons. The CDR3 loop spans 16 amino acids. Germline CDR1 is SGHRS and CDR2 is YFSETQ. Trimming removed 4 bases from V and 5 bases from J; junction bases left unmatched: 10. The sample taken for sequencing was peripheral blood. The chain is built from TRBV5-1 and TRBJ1-1; 11 nucleotides match TRBD1. This clonotype originated in a woman aged 80 or over with COVID-19, enrolled during active disease. The CDR3 reads CASSPGTGGSWTEAFF. Written as DNA, the CDR3 is TGCGCCAGCAGCCCGGGGACAGGGGGGTCCTGGACTGAAGCTTTCTTT.